This TCR beta chain was retrieved from a study of regulatory T cells in long-lasting Graves disease. Study observations and caveats: Patients with persistent Graves' had lower TCR diversity than newly diagnosed patients.

Building of the TCR beta libraries involved iRepertoire HTBI primers and Arm-PCR of CDR3 regions. TCRdb analysed the multiplex PCR reads with MiXCR anew, one entry per CDR3 protein. Among about 470,000 distinct CDR3 sequences listed, 14% to 15% were seen once. Time point in this sample: newly diagnosed GD, antithyroid drugs for less than 3 months. From RNA extracted from PBMCs, the TCR library was made. Diagnosis followed American Thyroid Association guidelines for Graves' disease. This CDR3 has 14 amino acids. Trimming cost V 0 bases and J 3 bases, with 9 bases left between them. Germline V gene data show CDR1 as SGHDT and CDR2 as YYEEEE. This clonotype was seen repeatedly, ten times or more. Its antigen remains unidentified. These same records also appear under a second study, on T cells in Graves' hyperthyroidism and ophthalmopathy.

The chain combines TRBV5-6 with TRBJ1-1, with D hard to call. The receptor was isolated from a woman aged 30 to 39 with Graves disease. Sequenced material: peripheral blood mononuclear cells (PBMCs), taken at new diagnosis, from a patient treated with antithyroid drugs. CDR3 in amino acids: CASSLVRVDTEAFF. CDR3 in DNA: TGTGCCAGCAGCTTGGTGAGGGTGGACACTGAAGCTTTCTTT.